This T cell receptor (beta chain) originates from a study of blood T cell repertoires in COVID-19 (dated by TCRdb to 2020 to 2021). Study-wide context: Samples covering the acute and convalescent phases of COVID-19 were provided by collaborators in the United States, Italy and Spain. Where available, HLA class I and class II types were taken from metadata supplied by the sample provider and were not determined by assay-based typing. Deeply sampled blood TCRbeta repertoires from subjects exposed to, actively infected with, or recovered from COVID-19 were included in the dataset. Samples came from the ongoing ImmuneRACE study (first 160 participants) plus 1,254 subjects from 6 global collaborators. A de-identified subject ID, COVID-19 status, age in years and sex were almost always included in the sample metadata. The repertoires were released in a freely available public database meant as a resource for research on the immune response to SARS-CoV-2. The material from the prospective study consisted of cDNA or gDNA derived from T cells, B-cell-depleted T cells, or PBMCs.

Taken from cysteine to phenylalanine, the CDR3 has 15 residues. Only CDR3 DNA remains: 45 bases, in frame from the first base. A distance of 11 bases separates the germline ends of V and J, which lose 3 bases and 4 bases respectively. CDR1 and CDR2 are drawn from the germline V gene: KGHDR, SFDVKD. TCRbeta CDR3 regions were amplified from genomic DNA using the immunoSEQ Assay, a bias-controlled multiplex PCR. As for the original processing: Nucleated cell counts per sample were estimated from amplification of reference gene primers within the assay. Sequence reads were collapsed and filtered to measure the absolute abundance of every unique TCRbeta CDR3 rearrangement. For each sample, productive Simpson clonality was calculated as the square root of Simpson's diversity index over productive rearrangements. TCRdb limited this immuneACCESS table to in-frame rearrangements with V and J called. A share of clones is missing; checked studies link under half to unresolved V genes, and the rest is unexplained. That table is the source of V, J and clone size, and D and trimming were worked out from the DNA. The table for this sample lists 200,000 to 250,000 clones; 84% of them were counted only once. The ten top clones hold approximately 8% of the sample.

Overall results and qualifications from the work: Clinical and demographic metadata were provided uncurated, with the amount varying by source and participant.

As regards this clone: Its cognate antigen has yet to be identified. Base qualities were left out, and no much larger clone turns up one base away.

One collaborating source in Seattle enrolled patients while the patients were actively infected and followed the patients over time throughout the course of disease. Each collaborating institution followed its own protocols to collect whole blood in K2EDTA tubes. For TCRbeta analysis, collaborators shipped samples as frozen whole blood, isolated PBMCs, or DNA extracted from either of those sample types. The TCR originated in a woman of 80 years or more with COVID-19, enrolled during active disease. This receptor chain uses TRBV24-1 and TRBJ2-2; a confident D gene designation cannot be given. Input material: peripheral blood. The CDR3 has the sequence CATSDKLESTGELFF. DNA sequence: TGTGCCACCAGTGATAAGTTAGAATCCACCGGGGAGCTGTTTTTT.